This entry concerns a single T cell receptor (beta chain). The data were obtained in a study of blood T cell repertoires in COVID-19. This table comes from immunoSEQ multiplex PCR, and its TCRdb copy is limited to in-frame clones, with some not included. The sample contains over 150,000 clones, about 78% of which appear only once. This CDR3 has 13 residues. V was clipped by 6 bases and J by 14 bases, with 21 bases between them. Germline V CDR1 and CDR2: SGDLS, YYNGEE. Sequenced sample: PBMCs or T cells enriched from blood (not recorded which). The genes are TRBV9 and TRBJ2-1; perhaps TRBD2 as D (6 bases). The clonotype originates from a woman between 50 and 59 years old who had recovered from COVID-19. Here the CDR3 DNA reads TGTGCCAGCACCCCGGAAGGCGGGACTTTAAAGTTCTTC. Amino acid sequence: CASTPEGGTLKFF.